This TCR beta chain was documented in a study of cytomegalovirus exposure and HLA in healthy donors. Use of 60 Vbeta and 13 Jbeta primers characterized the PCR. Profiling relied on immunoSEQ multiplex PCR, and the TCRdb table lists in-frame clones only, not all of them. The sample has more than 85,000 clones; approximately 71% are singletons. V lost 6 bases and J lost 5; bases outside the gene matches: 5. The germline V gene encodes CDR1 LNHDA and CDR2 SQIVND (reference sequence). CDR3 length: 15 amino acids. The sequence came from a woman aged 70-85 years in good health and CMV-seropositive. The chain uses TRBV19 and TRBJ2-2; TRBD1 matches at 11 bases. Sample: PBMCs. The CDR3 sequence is CASRWTGGRTGELFF. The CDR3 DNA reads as TGTGCCAGTAGATGGACAGGGGGCCGTACCGGGGAGCTGTTTTTT. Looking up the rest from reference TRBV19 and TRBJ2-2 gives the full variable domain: DGGITQSPKYLFRKEGQNVTLSCEQNLNHDAMYWYRQDPGQGLRLIYYSQIVNDFQKGDIAEGYSVSREKKESFPLTVTSAQKNPTAFYLCASRWTGGRTGELFFGEGSRLTVL.